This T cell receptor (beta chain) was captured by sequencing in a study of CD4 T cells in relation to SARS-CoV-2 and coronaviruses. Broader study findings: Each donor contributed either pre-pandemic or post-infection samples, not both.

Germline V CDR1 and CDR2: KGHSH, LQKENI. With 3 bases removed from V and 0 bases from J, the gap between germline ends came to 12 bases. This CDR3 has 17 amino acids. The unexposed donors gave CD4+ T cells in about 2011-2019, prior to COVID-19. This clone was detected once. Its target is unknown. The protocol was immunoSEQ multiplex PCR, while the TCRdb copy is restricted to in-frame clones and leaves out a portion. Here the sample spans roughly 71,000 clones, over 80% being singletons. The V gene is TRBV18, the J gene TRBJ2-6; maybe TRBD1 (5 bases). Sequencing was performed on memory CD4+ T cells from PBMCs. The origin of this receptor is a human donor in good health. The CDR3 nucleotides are TGTGCCAGCTCACCTAGCAAGGGGTCCTCTGGGGCCAACGTCCTGACTTTC. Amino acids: CASSPSKGSSGANVLTF.